These 13 T cell receptor beta chains were all obtained from the same sample, sequenced in a study of low-dose radiotherapy and immunotherapy resistance in tumors. Primers targeting TRAV and TRBV primed first-strand cDNA, covering alpha and beta chains. TCR amplification ran 15 to 25 PCR cycles using constant-region and V-primer adapter primers. TCRdb re-analysed the reads in MiXCR, keeping a single row per CDR3 protein. The sample lists 15,000 to 20,000 distinct CDR3 sequences; around 70% were seen once. Receptors were obtained from a human donor with advanced metastatic prostate, ovarian, gallbladder or colorectal cancer (not recorded which). This table probably holds off-target reads from a library built for another chain.

The chain joins TRBV12-3 or TRBV12-4 to TRBJ1-6, with D tentatively TRBD1 (6 bases). V was trimmed by 6 bases and J by 7 bases, leaving 19 bases between them. The CDR3 is 16 residues long. The CDR3 DNA reads as TGTGCCAGCAGCCGGGGACAACCCGGTAGCAATTCACCCCTCCACTTT. Translation gives CASSRGQPGSNSPLHF.

The chain couples TRBV19 to TRBJ1-5, with 7 positions matching TRBD1. The length of the CDR3 is 14 residues. The J segment lost 4 bases and the V segment lost 5 bases, leaving 5 bases of the junction unmatched. CDR1 is LNHDA, CDR2 SQIVND, per germline (reference sequence). The DNA for the CDR3 is TGTGCCAGTAGTGCCAGGGGGTCGAATCAGCCCCAGCATTTT. This gives the protein CASSARGSNQPQHF.

The J gene is TRBJ2-2, the V gene TRBV5-1, with 14 bases matching TRBD2. The V and J ends lost 6 bases and 3 bases, in that order; junction bases with no gene match: 13. The CDR3 totals 19 residues. CDR1 is SGHRS, CDR2 YFSETQ, per germline. CDR3: CASTPLLTSGGAYTGELFF. CDR3 bases: TGCGCCAGCACTCCACTCCTGACTAGCGGGGGGGCCTACACCGGGGAGCTGTTTTTT. Using reference TRBV5-1 and TRBJ2-2 for the parts outside the CDR3, the full variable domain is KAGVTQTPRYLIKTRGQQVTLSCSPISGHRSVSWYQQTPGQGLQFLFEYFSETQRNKGNFPGRFSGRQFSNSRSEMNVSTLELGDSALYLCASTPLLTSGGAYTGELFFGEGSRLTVL.

J is TRBJ2-1 and V is TRBV28, with TRBD2 matching over 10 bases. From germline, CDR1 is MDHEN and CDR2 SYDVKM. The CDR3 covers 13 residues. V was pared by 6 bases and J by 8 bases, with 4 bases of the junction left unmatched. The CDR3 is CASRASGRHEQFF. CDR3 nucleotide sequence: TGTGCCAGCAGGGCTAGCGGGAGACATGAGCAGTTCTTC. The full variable domain, completed using reference TRBV28 and TRBJ2-1, is DVKVTQSSRYLVKRTGEKVFLECVQDMDHENMFWYRQDPGLGLRLIYFSYDVKMKEKGDIPEGYSVSREKKERFSLILESASTNQTSMYLCASRASGRHEQFFGPGTRLTVL.

The gene calls are TRBV12-3 or TRBV12-4 and TRBJ2-1; D call uncertain. Trimming took 1 base from V and 4 from J, leaving 11 bases between them. The CDR3 length is 15 residues. CDR3 residues: CASSLDGGGYNEQFF. In nucleotides, the CDR3 is TGTGCCAGCAGTTTAGACGGCGGTGGTTACAATGAGCAGTTCTTC.

V gene TRBV19 combines with J gene TRBJ2-7, with D uncertain. Trimming cost V 4 bases and J 5 bases, with 18 bases left between them. CDR1 is LNHDA, CDR2 SQIVND, per germline (reference sequence). The CDR3 is made up of 15 amino acids. The CDR3 region has the DNA TGTGCCAGTAGTACCCCTGGGCCCACCCGGAACGAGCAGTACTTC. Residues: CASSTPGPTRNEQYF.

V and J are TRBV5-1 and TRBJ2-3, with D perhaps matching TRBD1 (6 bases). CDR1 is SGHRS, CDR2 YFSETQ, per germline. The CDR3 loop spans 15 amino acids. Trimming took off 0 bases at V and 3 bases at J, with 11 bases between the two ends. Written as DNA, the CDR3 is TGCGCCAGCAGCTTGGGGGGGCCACAGACAGATACGCAGTATTTT. Translating gives CASSLGGPQTDTQYF.

The chain couples TRBV24-1 to TRBJ2-1; D gene uncertain. This CDR3 is 13 amino acids long. V was pared by 1 base and J by 5 bases, with 5 bases between. CDR1 KGHDR and CDR2 SFDVKD come from the germline V gene. This CDR3 reads CATSDFAHNEQFF. The CDR3 DNA is TGTGCCACCAGTGATTTTGCCCACAATGAGCAGTTCTTC.

The rearrangement uses TRBV6-2 or TRBV6-3 and TRBJ2-7; the match to TRBD2 covers 7 bases. This CDR3 is built from 15 residues. Germline loops: CDR1 MNHEY, CDR2 SVGEGT. V lost 8 bases and J lost 3; bases outside the gene matches: 13. The CDR3 spells CASSTAGTGHYEQYF. In nucleotides, the CDR3 is TGTGCCAGCTCGACAGCGGGGACGGGGCACTACGAGCAGTACTTC.

The chain carries TRBV12-3 or TRBV12-4 and TRBJ2-7; D remains ambiguous. The CDR3 totals 12 residues. Trimming left V 3 bases short and J 3 bases short, with 6 bases between. The CDR3 DNA is TGTGCCAGCAGTTTCGCCTACTACGAGCAGTACTTC. Translated: CASSFAYYEQYF.

V gene TRBV11-2 combines with J gene TRBJ2-4; unclear D gene. This CDR3 contains 14 residues. Between the trimmed V and J ends, which lost 5 bases and 7 bases, there was a span of 15 bases. Germline assignment: CDR1 SGHAT and CDR2 FQNNGV. The CDR3 DNA sequence: TGTGCCAGCAGCCACCCACCGTATCTGAACATTCAGTACTTC. This codes for CASSHPPYLNIQYF.

The V gene is TRBV20-1, the J gene TRBJ2-2; unclear D gene. The CDR3 is 15 residues long. With 6 bases removed from V and 0 bases from J, the gap between germline ends came to 14 bases. Germline V gives CDR1 DFQATT, CDR2 SNEGSKA (reference sequence). CDR3 amino acids: CSAPHRKANTGELFF. The CDR3 DNA sequence: TGCAGTGCCCCACATAGAAAAGCGAACACCGGGGAGCTGTTTTTT.

This chain uses TRBV29-1 with TRBJ2-6; D gene unclear. There are 14 residues in the CDR3. Germline CDR1 SQVTM, CDR2 ANQGSEA. Trimming removed 5 bases at V and 0 bases at J, with 8 bases between. The CDR3 nucleotides read TGCAGCGTTCCCCAGGCCTCTGGGGCCAACGTCCTGACTTTC. This encodes CSVPQASGANVLTF.